This T cell receptor (beta chain) was profiled in a study of tumor-infiltrating lymphocytes in primary liver carcinoma. In regard to this clonotype: Germline is not matched at one junction end, which may reflect a read error.

Extraction also yielded germline DNA, while blood RNA was obtained from unsorted whole blood. CDR1 and CDR2 from the germline V gene are SGHKS and YYEKEE (reference sequence). The CDR3 is 16 amino acids. Researchers generated TCR beta cDNA from about 500 ng of total RNA, relying on a constant-region primer. For TCR beta, libraries were produced by three nested multiplex PCR rounds using slightly modified ARM-PCR. TRBV1-TRBV30 forward and Cbeta reverse primers drove the first two roughly 9-cycle rounds. A single record per CDR3 protein comes from TCRdb applying MiXCR to the multiplex PCR reads. The sample includes approximately 310,000 distinct CDR3 sequences, 65% of them seen just once.

V and J are TRBV5-5 and TRBJ2-2; 10 bases align to TRBD1. The sequencing input was peripheral blood. The clonotype comes from a man between 40 and 49 years old with primary liver carcinoma and hepatitis B virus infection. The CDR3 sequence: CTSSLVPGQGTGGLFF. The CDR3 nucleotides are TGTACCAGCAGCTTAGTCCCGGGACAGGGGACCGGGGGGCTGTTTTTT.